The present TCR beta chain was sequenced within a study of cytomegalovirus exposure and HLA in healthy donors. This CDR3 is built from 17 residues. The germline CDR1 and CDR2 sequences are SEHNR and FQNEAQ (reference sequence). V was cut by 0 bases and J by 2 bases, with 14 bases left in between. With regard to this clone: The antigen is unknown.

The study's findings and limits: Most TCR sequences proved rare, with some public TCRs found in many donors. In vitro confirmation showed three CMV-associated chains to be CMV antigen specific.

TCRdb's table, derived via immunoSEQ multiplex PCR, lists solely in-frame clones and lacks some. The data show roughly 45,000 clones, approximately 95% seen once. The sample comprised PBMCs. The chain is built from TRBV7-9 and TRBJ2-1; D remains ambiguous. The clonotype comes from a woman younger than 35 in good health and CMV-seropositive. The CDR3 spells CASSLAREHDTYNEQFF. Written as DNA, the CDR3 is TGTGCCAGCAGCTTAGCGCGCGAGCATGACACCTACAATGAGCAGTTCTTC.